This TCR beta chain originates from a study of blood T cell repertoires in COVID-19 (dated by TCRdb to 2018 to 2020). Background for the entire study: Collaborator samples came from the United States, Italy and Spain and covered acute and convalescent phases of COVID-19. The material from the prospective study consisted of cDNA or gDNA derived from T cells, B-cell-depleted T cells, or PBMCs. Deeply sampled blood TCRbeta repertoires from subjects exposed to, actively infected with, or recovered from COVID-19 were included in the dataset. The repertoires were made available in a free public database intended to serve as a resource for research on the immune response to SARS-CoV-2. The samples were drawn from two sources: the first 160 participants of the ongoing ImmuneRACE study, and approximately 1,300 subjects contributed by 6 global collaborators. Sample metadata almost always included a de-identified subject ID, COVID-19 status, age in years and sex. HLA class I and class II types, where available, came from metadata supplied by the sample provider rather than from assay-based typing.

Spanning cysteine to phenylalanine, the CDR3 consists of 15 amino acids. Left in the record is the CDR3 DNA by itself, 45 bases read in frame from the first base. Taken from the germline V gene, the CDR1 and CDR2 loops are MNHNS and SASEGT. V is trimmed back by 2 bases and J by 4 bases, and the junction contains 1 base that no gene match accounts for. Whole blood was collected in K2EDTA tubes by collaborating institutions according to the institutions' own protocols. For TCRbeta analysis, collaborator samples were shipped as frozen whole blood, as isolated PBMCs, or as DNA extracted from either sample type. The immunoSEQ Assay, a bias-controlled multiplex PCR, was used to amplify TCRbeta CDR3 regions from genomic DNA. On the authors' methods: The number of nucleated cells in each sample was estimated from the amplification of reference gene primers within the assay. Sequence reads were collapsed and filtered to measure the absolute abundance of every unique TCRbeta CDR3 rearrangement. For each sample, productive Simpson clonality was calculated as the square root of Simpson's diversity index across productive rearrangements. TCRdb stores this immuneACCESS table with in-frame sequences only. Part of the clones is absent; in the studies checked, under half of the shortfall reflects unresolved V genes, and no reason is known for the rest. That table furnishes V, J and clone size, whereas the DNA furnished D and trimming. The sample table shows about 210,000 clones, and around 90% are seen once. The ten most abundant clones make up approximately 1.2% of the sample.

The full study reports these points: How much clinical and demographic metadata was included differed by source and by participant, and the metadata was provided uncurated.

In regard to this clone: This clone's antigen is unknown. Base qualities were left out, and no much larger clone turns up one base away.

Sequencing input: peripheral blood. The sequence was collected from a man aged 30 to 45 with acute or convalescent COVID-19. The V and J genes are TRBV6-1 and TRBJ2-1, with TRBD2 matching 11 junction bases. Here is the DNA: TGTGCCAGCAGTGAATTAGCGGGAGGGTACAATGAGCAGTTCTTC. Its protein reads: CASSELAGGYNEQFF.